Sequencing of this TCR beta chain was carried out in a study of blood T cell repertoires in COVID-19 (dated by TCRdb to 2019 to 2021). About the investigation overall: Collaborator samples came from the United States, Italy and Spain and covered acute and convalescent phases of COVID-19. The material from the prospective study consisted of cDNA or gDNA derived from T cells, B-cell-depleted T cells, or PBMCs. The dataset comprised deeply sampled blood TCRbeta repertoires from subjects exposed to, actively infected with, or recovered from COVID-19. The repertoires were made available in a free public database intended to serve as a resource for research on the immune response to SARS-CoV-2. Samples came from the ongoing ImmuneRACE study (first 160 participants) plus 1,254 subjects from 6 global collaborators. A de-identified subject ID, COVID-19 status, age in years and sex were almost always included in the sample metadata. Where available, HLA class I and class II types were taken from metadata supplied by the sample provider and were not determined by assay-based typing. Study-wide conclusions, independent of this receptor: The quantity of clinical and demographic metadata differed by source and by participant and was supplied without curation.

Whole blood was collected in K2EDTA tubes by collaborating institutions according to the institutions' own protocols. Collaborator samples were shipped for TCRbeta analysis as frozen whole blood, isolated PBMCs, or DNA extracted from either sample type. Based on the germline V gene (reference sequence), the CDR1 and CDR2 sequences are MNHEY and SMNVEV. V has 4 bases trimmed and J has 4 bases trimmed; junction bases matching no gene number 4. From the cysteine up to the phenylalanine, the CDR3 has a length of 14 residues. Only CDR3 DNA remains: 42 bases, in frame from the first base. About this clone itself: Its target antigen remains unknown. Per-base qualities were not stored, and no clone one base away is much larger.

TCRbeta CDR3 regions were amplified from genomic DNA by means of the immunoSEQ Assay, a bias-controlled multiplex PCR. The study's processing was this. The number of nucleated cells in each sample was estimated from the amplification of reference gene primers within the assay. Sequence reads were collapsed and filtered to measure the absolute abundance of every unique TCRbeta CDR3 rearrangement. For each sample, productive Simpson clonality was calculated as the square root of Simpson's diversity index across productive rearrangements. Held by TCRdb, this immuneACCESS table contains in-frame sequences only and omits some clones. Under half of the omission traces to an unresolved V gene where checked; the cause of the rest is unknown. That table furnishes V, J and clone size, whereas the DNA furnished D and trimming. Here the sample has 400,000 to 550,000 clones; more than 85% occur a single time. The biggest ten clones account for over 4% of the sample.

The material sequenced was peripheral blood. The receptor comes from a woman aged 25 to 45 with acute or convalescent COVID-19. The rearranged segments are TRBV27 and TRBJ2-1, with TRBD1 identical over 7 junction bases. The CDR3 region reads CASSYGTEYNEQFF. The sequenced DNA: TGTGCCAGCAGTTACGGGACAGAATACAATGAGCAGTTCTTC.